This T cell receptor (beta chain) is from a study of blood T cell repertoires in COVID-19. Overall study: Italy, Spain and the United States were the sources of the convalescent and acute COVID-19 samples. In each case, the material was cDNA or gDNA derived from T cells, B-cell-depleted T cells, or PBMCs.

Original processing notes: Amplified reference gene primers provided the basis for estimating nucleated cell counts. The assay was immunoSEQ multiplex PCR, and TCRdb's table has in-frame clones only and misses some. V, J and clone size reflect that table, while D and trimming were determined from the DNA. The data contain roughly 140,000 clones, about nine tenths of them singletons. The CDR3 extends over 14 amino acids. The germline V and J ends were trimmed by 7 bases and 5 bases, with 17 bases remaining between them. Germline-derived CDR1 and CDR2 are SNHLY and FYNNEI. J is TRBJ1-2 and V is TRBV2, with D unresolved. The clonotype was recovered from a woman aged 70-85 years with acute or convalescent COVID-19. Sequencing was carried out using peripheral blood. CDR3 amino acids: CASIEDGRGYGYTF. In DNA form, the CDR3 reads TGTGCCAGCATCGAAGACGGCAGAGGGTATGGCTACACCTTC.